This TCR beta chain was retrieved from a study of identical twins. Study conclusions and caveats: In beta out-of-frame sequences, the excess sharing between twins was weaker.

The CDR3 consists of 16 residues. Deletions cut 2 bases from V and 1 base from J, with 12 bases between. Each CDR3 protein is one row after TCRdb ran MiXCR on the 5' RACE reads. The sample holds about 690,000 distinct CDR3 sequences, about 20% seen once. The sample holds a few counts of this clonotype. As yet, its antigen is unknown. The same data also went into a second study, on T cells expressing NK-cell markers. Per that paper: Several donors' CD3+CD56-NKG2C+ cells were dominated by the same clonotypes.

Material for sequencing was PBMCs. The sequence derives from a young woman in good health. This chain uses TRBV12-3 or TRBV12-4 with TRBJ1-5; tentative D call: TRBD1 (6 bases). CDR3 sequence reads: CASSLWGAGSNQPQHF. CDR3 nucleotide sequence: TGTGCCAGCAGTTTATGGGGGGCTGGGAGCAATCAGCCCCAGCATTTT.